The 9 T cell receptor beta chains in this list originate from one sample, sequenced in a study of regulatory T cells in long-lasting Graves disease. Researchers made TCR beta libraries by using iRepertoire HTBI primers and running Arm-PCR on CDR3 regions. TCRdb re-analysed the multiplex PCR reads in MiXCR, keeping a single row per CDR3 protein. The sample shows about 540,000 distinct CDR3 sequences, approximately 15% of them seen only once. Time point described: newly diagnosed GD, antithyroid drugs for less than 3 months. PBMC-extracted RNA yielded the TCR library. The sample was also linked to a second study, of T cells in Graves' hyperthyroidism and ophthalmopathy.

Sequencing was performed on peripheral blood mononuclear cells (PBMCs), taken at new diagnosis, from a patient treated with antithyroid drugs. These TCRs come from a man aged 25-45 years with Graves disease.

CDR3 nucleotide sequence: TGTGCCAGCCACCATAAGGGGGGGATGACTGAAGCTTTCTTT. Its protein product is CASHHKGGMTEAFF. J is TRBJ1-1 and V is TRBV19, with a possible D match to TRBD1 (6 bases). The germline CDR1 and CDR2 sequences are LNHDA and SQIVND (reference sequence). With 9 bases removed from V and 5 bases from J, the gap between germline ends came to 19 bases. The CDR3 extends over 14 amino acids.

This rearrangement joins TRBV20-1 to TRBJ2-7, with no clear D. Germline loops: CDR1 DFQATT, CDR2 SNEGSKA (reference sequence). There are 13 residues in the CDR3. V lost 0 bases, J lost 3 bases, and 9 bases lay in between. CDR3 sequence: CSAREVPLYEQYF. The CDR3 DNA sequence: TGCAGTGCTAGAGAAGTGCCTCTCTACGAGCAGTACTTC.

The table lists this clonotype with many counts. This chain joins TRBV20-1 and TRBJ2-2; 9 bases fit TRBD1. CDR3 length: 13 residues. The junction had 2 bases not matched to a gene; V was cut back by 6 bases and J by 3 bases. Germline V lookup: CDR1 DFQATT, CDR2 SNEGSKA (reference sequence). CDR3 loop: CSARQGDTGELFF. The CDR3 region has the DNA TGCAGTGCCCGACAGGGGGACACCGGGGAGCTGTTTTTT.

This clonotype appeared a few times. The chain combines TRBV3-1 with TRBJ2-7, with D perhaps matching TRBD2 (5 bases). CDR3 length: 13 amino acids. Deletions cut 3 bases from V and 4 bases from J, with 10 bases between. Germline V gene lookup returns CDR1 LGHDT and CDR2 YNNKEL (reference sequence). This CDR3 is CASSQASRYEQYF. The CDR3 DNA reads TGTGCCAGCAGCCAGGCTAGCCGGTACGAGCAGTACTTC.

In this sample, this clonotype turned up a few times. The chain links TRBV13 to TRBJ2-1, with 13 bases lining up with TRBD2. CDR3 length: 16 residues. Germline CDR1 is PRHDT and CDR2 is FYEKMQ (reference sequence). Trimming took 5 bases from V and 6 from J; bases not matched to a gene: 7. The CDR3 reads CASSRLLAGGFNEQFF. The CDR3 DNA follows: TGTGCCAGCAGCCGGCTACTAGCGGGAGGGTTCAATGAGCAGTTCTTC.

This clonotype was detected many times. The chain has TRBV28 and TRBJ1-1; D ambiguous. Germline-derived CDR1 and CDR2 are MDHEN and SYDVKM. The CDR3 runs 15 residues. The ends were cut back, 3 bases at V and 0 bases at J, with 11 bases in the middle. CDR3 bases: TGTGCCAGCAGTTTGGCTGGGGTAATGAACACTGAAGCTTTCTTT. It codes for CASSLAGVMNTEAFF.

This clonotype was recorded many times. The chain links TRBV16 to TRBJ1-1; D call uncertain. The CDR3 is made up of 13 amino acids. In germline, CDR1 is KGHSY, CDR2 FQNENV. Trimming shortened V by 4 bases and J by 4 bases, and 10 bases separated the two germline ends. CDR3: CASSPRLATEAFF. For the CDR3, the DNA is TGTGCCAGCAGCCCCCGACTCGCCACTGAAGCTTTCTTT.

Points on this clonotype: A much larger clone differs by one base, so this may be a read error. The gene calls are TRBV20-1 and TRBJ2-3; 11 positions agree with TRBD2. V was clipped by 5 bases and J by 10 bases; unmatched bases: 14. Germline V CDR1 and CDR2: DFQATT, SNEGSKA (reference sequence). This CDR3 has 15 residues. CDR3 loop: CSASTGTSGTLAQYF. In DNA form, the CDR3 reads TGCAGTGCTTCGACCGGGACTAGCGGAACCCTTGCGCAGTATTTT.

This clonotype was seen at least ten times. The chain joins TRBV9 to TRBJ1-2; no reliable D call. Trimming removed 0 bases at V and 7 bases at J, with 7 bases between. Germline lookup yields CDR1 SGDLS and CDR2 YYNGEE. The CDR3 consists of 12 residues. This CDR3 is CASSVGVGGYTF. The CDR3 nucleotides are TGTGCCAGCAGCGTAGGGGTTGGTGGCTACACCTTC.